Listed here are 20 T cell receptor beta chains from one sample, sequenced in a study of blood T cell repertoires in COVID-19. TCRdb's table, derived via immunoSEQ multiplex PCR, lists solely in-frame clones and lacks some. The table shows around 240,000 clones, with approximately 80% occurring only once. The sequencing sample was made of peripheral blood. Receptors were obtained from a woman aged 40 to 55 who had recovered from COVID-19.

CDR3 coding DNA: TGTGCCAGCACGGGGACAGGGGTAGTCGAGACCCAGTACTTC. Encoded protein: CASTGTGVVETQYF. The rearrangement joins TRBV2 to TRBJ2-5; 10 bases align to TRBD1. This CDR3 is 14 amino acids long. Germline V lookup: CDR1 SNHLY, CDR2 FYNNEI. V lost 7 bases, J lost 5 bases, and 7 bases stayed unmatched.

About this clone: The sample contains more than one DNA sequence encoding this CDR3. This sequence joins TRBV5-1 and TRBJ1-3; 8 bases map to TRBD1. CDR3 length: 15 amino acids. V gave up 3 bases and J gave up 0 bases; unmatched junction bases: 2. Germline V gene sequence: CDR1 SGHRS, CDR2 YFSETQ. In DNA form, the CDR3 reads TGCGCCAGCAGCTCCACAGGGGGCTCTGGAAACACCATATATTTT. Protein: CASSSTGGSGNTIYF.

The chain has TRBV11-3 and TRBJ1-1; tentative D call: TRBD1 (5 bases). CDR1 is SGHNT and CDR2 is YENEEA in the germline V gene. CDR3 length: 14 amino acids. Trimming stripped 5 bases from V and 0 bases from J, with 10 bases between. CDR3 bases: TGTGCCAGCAGCCCACAGGATATGAACACTGAAGCTTTCTTT. Amino acid sequence: CASSPQDMNTEAFF. Supplemented by reference TRBV11-3 and TRBJ1-1, the full variable domain reads EAGVVQSPRYKIIEKKQPVAFWCNPISGHNTLYWYLQNLGQGPELLIRYENEEAVDDSQLPKDRFSAERLKGVDSTLKIQPAELGDSAVYLCASSPQDMNTEAFFGQGTRLTVV.

This sequence joins TRBV6-6 and TRBJ2-3, with D possibly TRBD2 on 6 matching bases. Germline V gene data show CDR1 as MNHNY and CDR2 as SVGAGI (reference sequence). The CDR3 totals 15 residues. V lost 5 bases, J lost 4 bases, and 16 bases lay in between. CDR3 amino acids: CASSARAGLPDTQYF. CDR3 nucleotide sequence: TGTGCCAGCAGTGCACGAGCGGGCCTACCAGATACGCAGTATTTT.

This sequence joins TRBV7-6 and TRBJ2-1; 10 positions agree with TRBD2. The germline gives CDR1 SGHVS, CDR2 FNYEAQ. The V segment lost 5 bases and the J segment 4 bases; nucleotides outside the gene matches: 8. There are 16 residues in the CDR3. As DNA, the CDR3 is TGTGCCAGCAGCGCGTTAGCGGGGGGATATTACAATGAGCAGTTCTTC. It specifies CASSALAGGYYNEQFF.

The CDR3 region has the DNA TGTGCCATCAGTGAGGGGGGGGACAGGGAGGGTTACGAGCAGTACTTC. It translates to CAISEGGDREGYEQYF. The V and J genes are TRBV10-3 and TRBJ2-7, with 9 bases lining up with TRBD1. The CDR3 length is 16 residues. V shed 2 bases, J shed 4 bases, and the junction held 9 bases outside the gene matches. Germline CDR1 reads ENHRY; CDR2 reads SYGVKD.

This chain joins TRBV28 and TRBJ2-7; possible D gene TRBD1, 6 bases. Germline CDR1 is MDHEN and CDR2 is SYDVKM. This CDR3 is 15 amino acids long. Trimming shortened V by 3 bases and J by 2 bases, and 14 bases separated the two germline ends. CDR3 residues: CASSFFVGTTYEQYF. The CDR3 region has the DNA TGTGCCAGCAGTTTTTTTGTCGGGACAACCTACGAGCAGTACTTC.

The chain has TRBV28 and TRBJ1-1, with D maybe TRBD1 (6 bases). CDR3 length equals 15 residues. Germline CDR1 and CDR2: MDHEN and SYDVKM. Deletions cut 7 bases from V and 1 base from J, with 16 bases between. Written as DNA, the CDR3 is TGTGCCAGCAAAGGGGGGGGATCGACGAACACTGAAGCTTTCTTT. Translating it yields CASKGGGSTNTEAFF.

This clone is a singleton in its sample. The chain has TRBV5-4 and TRBJ2-2, with a weak D call TRBD2 (6 bases). The germline gives CDR1 SGHNT, CDR2 YYREEE (reference sequence). V shed 4 bases and J shed 0 bases, with 16 bases lying between them. The CDR3 is 17 residues long. This CDR3 is CASSPYGSGTNTGELFF. The CDR3 coding sequence is TGTGCCAGCAGCCCGTATGGTAGCGGAACGAACACCGGGGAGCTGTTTTTT.

This clone was seen a few times. The chain recombines TRBV30 with TRBJ1-6; D is perhaps TRBD1 (6 bases). This CDR3 has 13 residues. V lost 3 bases and J 3 bases, leaving 6 bases between the germline ends. Germline V CDR1 and CDR2: GTSNPN, SVGIG (reference sequence). CDR3 coding DNA: TGTGCCTGGAGGGACAGCTATAATTCACCCCTCCACTTT. It yields the protein CAWRDSYNSPLHF.

J is TRBJ2-3 and V is TRBV4-2, with 8 nucleotides matching TRBD2. The CDR3 contains 15 residues. In germline, CDR1 is LGHNA, CDR2 YNFKEQ. With 5 bases clipped from V and 4 bases from J, the junction kept 8 bases outside the gene matches. The CDR3 region is CASSISGGGSDTQYF. The DNA for the CDR3 is TGTGCCAGCAGCATCAGCGGGGGTGGCTCAGATACGCAGTATTTT.

This sequence joins TRBV18 and TRBJ1-1, with TRBD1 matching 7 bases. Trimming removed 3 bases from V and 2 bases from J; junction bases left unmatched: 9. The V gene's germline CDR1 is KGHSH and CDR2 LQKENI. The CDR3 is made up of 16 amino acids. CDR3 in amino acids: CASSPSGQGVNTEAFF. In DNA form, the CDR3 reads TGTGCCAGCTCACCCTCGGGGCAGGGGGTCAACACTGAAGCTTTCTTT.

CDR3 loop: CAWSPEATTPNTIYF. DNA for the CDR3: TGTGCCTGGAGTCCCGAGGCGACTACTCCAAACACCATATATTTT. This chain links TRBV30 with TRBJ1-3; no definite D call. CDR1 is GTSNPN and CDR2 is SVGIG in the germline V gene (reference sequence). CDR3 length equals 15 residues. Trimming left V 2 bases short and J 6 bases short, with 17 bases between. The variable domain in full, with the rest retrieved from reference TRBV30 and TRBJ1-3, is SQTIHQWPATLVQPVGSPLSLECTVEGTSNPNLYWYRQAAGRGLQLLFYSVGIGQISSEVPQNLSASRPQDRQFILSSKKLLLSDSGFYLCAWSPEATTPNTIYFGEGSWLTVV.

The V call is TRBV7-2, the J call TRBJ2-6; D is ambiguous. The CDR3 runs 13 residues. CDR1 SGHTA and CDR2 FQGNSA come from the germline V gene. Between the trimmed V and J ends, which lost 3 bases and 4 bases, there was a span of 4 bases. The CDR3: CASSFSGANVLTF. CDR3 nucleotide sequence: TGTGCCAGCAGCTTTTCGGGGGCCAACGTCCTGACTTTC.

The chain couples TRBV11-2 to TRBJ2-3; unclear D gene. The CDR3 is made up of 14 amino acids. Trimming removed 1 base at V and 0 bases at J, with 5 bases between. From germline, CDR1 is SGHAT and CDR2 FQNNGV. The CDR3 coding sequence is TGTGCCAGCAGCTTAGGCTATAGCACAGATACGCAGTATTTT. This translates into CASSLGYSTDTQYF.

The chain combines TRBV18 with TRBJ1-5; D not certain. The CDR3 runs 13 residues. V was trimmed by 6 bases and J by 5 bases, leaving 11 bases between them. The germline CDR1 and CDR2 sequences are KGHSH and LQKENI. CDR3 sequence (DNA): TGTGCCAGCTCCCCGGGATCACATCAGCCCCAGCATTTT. Translated, it gives CASSPGSHQPQHF.

The chain carries TRBV20-1 and TRBJ1-2; TRBD1 agrees at 9 bases. J lost 12 bases, V lost 2 bases, and 4 bases had no gene match. Germline-derived CDR1 and CDR2 are DFQATT and SNEGSKA (reference sequence). The CDR3 loop spans 11 amino acids. The CDR3 reads CSARRQGGNTF. The CDR3, as DNA: TGCAGTGCTAGAAGACAGGGGGGGAACACCTTC.

The chain uses TRBV7-6 and TRBJ2-3; weak D call: TRBD2 (5 bases). Germline CDR1 is SGHVS and CDR2 is FNYEAQ. Trimming took 7 bases from V and 1 from J, leaving 12 bases between them. The CDR3 totals 14 residues. The CDR3: CASIPLGGTDTQYF. DNA of the CDR3: TGTGCCAGCATTCCACTCGGGGGCACAGATACGCAGTATTTT.

The chain joins TRBV4-1 to TRBJ2-7; 9 bases align to TRBD1. V was clipped by 5 bases and J by 1 base; unmatched bases: 3. The CDR3 sequence is 14 residues long. The germline V gene has CDR1 MGHRA and CDR2 YSYEKL. The CDR3 sequence is CASSSGQGSYEQYF. Written as DNA, the CDR3 is TGCGCCAGCAGCTCCGGACAGGGGTCCTACGAGCAGTACTTC.

The chain joins TRBV7-9 to TRBJ2-5, with no clear D. Germline V gives CDR1 SEHNR, CDR2 FQNEAQ (reference sequence). The CDR3 spans 13 residues. The V end lost 6 bases, the J end lost 0 bases, and 8 bases lay between the germline ends. The chain's CDR3 is CASSHQYQETQYF. The CDR3 DNA is TGTGCCAGCAGTCACCAGTACCAAGAGACCCAGTACTTC.